This is a list of T cell receptor beta chains from one sample in a study of post-analysis software for immune sequencing data. TCRdb used MiXCR to reprocess the PCR reads, holding one entry per CDR3 protein. The sample contains just over 250,000 distinct CDR3 sequences, 30% to 45% of which appear only once. Source material: blood. These TCRs come from a girl between 10 and 17 years old with multiple sclerosis. Both conserved end residues are trimmed from each CDR3.

j_call v_call cdr3_aa
TRBJ2-3 TRBV5-4 ASSLPFSDTQY
TRBJ2-1 TRBV27 ASRSSMAGLGFNEQF
TRBJ1-1 TRBV20-1 SARPSGETNTEAF
TRBJ2-6 TRBV6-5 ASRPGQSSGANVLT
TRBJ2-5 TRBV4-1 ASSQDPQREGPWGTQY
TRBJ1-2 TRBV18 ASSPQQEWGYT
TRBJ2-4 TRBV14 ASSQDARGLDIQY
TRBJ1-1 TRBV29-1 SVERRAGPGAF
TRBJ1-5 TRBV7-2 ASSQHSNQPQH
TRBJ2-5 TRBV21-1 ASSKEARPEETQY
TRBJ2-3 TRBV3-1 AGSQDRQGTDTQY